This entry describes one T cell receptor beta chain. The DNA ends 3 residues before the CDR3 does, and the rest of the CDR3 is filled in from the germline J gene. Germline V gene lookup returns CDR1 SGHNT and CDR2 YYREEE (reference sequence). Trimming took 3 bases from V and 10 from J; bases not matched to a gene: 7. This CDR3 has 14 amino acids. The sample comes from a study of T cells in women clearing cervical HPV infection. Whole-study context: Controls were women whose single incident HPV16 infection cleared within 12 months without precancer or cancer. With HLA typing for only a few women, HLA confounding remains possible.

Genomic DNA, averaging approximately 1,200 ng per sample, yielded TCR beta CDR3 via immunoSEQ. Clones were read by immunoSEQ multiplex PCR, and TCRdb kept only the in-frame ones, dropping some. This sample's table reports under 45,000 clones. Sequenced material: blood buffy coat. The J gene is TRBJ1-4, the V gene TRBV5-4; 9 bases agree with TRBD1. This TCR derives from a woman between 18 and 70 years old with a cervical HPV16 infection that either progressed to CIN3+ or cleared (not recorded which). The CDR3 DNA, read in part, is TGTGCCAGCAGCTCTAAACAGGGGGCGGGAAAA. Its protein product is CASSSKQGAGK. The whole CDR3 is CASSSKQGAGKLFF.